Below are 32 T cell receptor beta chains sequenced from a single sample in a study of low-dose radiotherapy and immunotherapy resistance in tumors. Regarding time point: before trial treatment. Primers targeting TRAV and TRBV primed first-strand cDNA, covering alpha and beta chains. The TCRs were subjected to amplification over roughly 20 PCR cycles employing a constant-region primer in conjunction with a V-primer adapter. TCRdb re-analysed the reads in MiXCR, keeping a single row per CDR3 protein. The table records more than 50,000 distinct CDR3 sequences, about 25% of them present only once. This specimen was PBMCs, taken before treatment. The receptors here all came from a male donor with rectosigmoid adenocarcinoma.

The chain employs TRBV7-2 and TRBJ2-5; 10 bases fit TRBD2. From germline, CDR1 is SGHTA and CDR2 FQGNSA. Losses at the gene ends were 5 bases for V and 3 bases for J; bases not matched to a gene: 6. CDR3 length: 15 amino acids. DNA of the CDR3: TGTGCCAGCAGCGAGGTACTAGCGGGGAAAGAGACCCAGTACTTC. Its translation is CASSEVLAGKETQYF. The variable domain in full, completed from reference TRBV7-2 and TRBJ2-5, reads GAGVSQSPSNKVTEKGKDVELRCDPISGHTALYWYRQSLGQGLEFLIYFQGNSAPDKSGLPSDRFSAERTGGSVSTLTIQRTQQEDSAVYLCASSEVLAGKETQYFGPGTRLLVL.

This clonotype came up many times. The chain uses TRBV13 and TRBJ2-7; TRBD1 might be the D (6 bases). Trimming left V 1 base short and J 6 bases short, with 13 bases between. The germline V gene encodes CDR1 PRHDT and CDR2 FYEKMQ (reference sequence). The CDR3 has 14 residues. CDR3 DNA sequence: TGTGCCAGCAGCTTAGACAGGGCACCACTCGAGCAGTACTTC. It encodes CASSLDRAPLEQYF. Drawing the rest from reference TRBV13 and TRBJ2-7, the complete variable domain is AAGVIQSPRHLIKEKRETATLKCYPIPRHDTVYWYQQGPGQDPQFLISFYEKMQSDKGSIPDRFSAQQFSDYHSELNMSSLELGDSALYFCASSLDRAPLEQYFGPGTRLTVT.

There are a few counts of this clonotype. The J gene is TRBJ2-7, the V gene TRBV11-2, with 7 bases aligning to TRBD1. With V trimmed by 5 bases and J by 9 bases, 4 bases remained unmatched. Germline-derived CDR1 and CDR2 are SGHAT and FQNNGV. The CDR3 contains 11 residues. The DNA for the CDR3 is TGTGCCAGCAGCCCTGGGACAGTGCAGTACTTC. Protein product: CASSPGTVQYF.

As concerns this clonotype: One junction end disagrees with the germline gene, perhaps due to a read error. The chain uses TRBV5-1 and TRBJ2-5; 14 bases fit TRBD2. The CDR3 has 16 amino acids. Germline CDR1 is SGHRS and CDR2 is YFSETQ. CDR3 protein: CASSRTSGGYQETQYF. The CDR3 DNA reads as TGCGCCAGCAGCAGGACTAGCGGGGGGTACCAGGAGACCCAGTACTTC. Supplemented by reference TRBV5-1 and TRBJ2-5, the full variable domain reads KAGVTQTPRYLIKTRGQQVTLSCSPISGHRSVSWYQQTPGQGLQFLFEYFSETQRNKGNFPGRFSGRQFSNSRSEMNVSTLELGDSALYLCASSRTSGGYQETQYFGPGTRLLVL.

This clonotype was seen at least ten times. The J gene is TRBJ2-2, the V gene TRBV14; 7 bases map to TRBD2. CDR1 SGHDN and CDR2 FVKESK come from the germline V gene. The CDR3 has 19 amino acids. The ends lost 0 bases at V and 1 base at J; junction bases unmatched: 11. CDR3 in amino acids: CASSQEGGWHHRNTGELFF. In DNA form, the CDR3 reads TGTGCCAGCAGCCAAGAGGGGGGGTGGCACCACAGGAACACCGGGGAGCTGTTTTTT.

The rearrangement uses TRBV7-2 and TRBJ2-7; 8 bases match TRBD2. Trimming removed 2 bases from V and 7 bases from J; junction bases left unmatched: 7. This CDR3 has 14 amino acids. Germline loops: CDR1 SGHTA, CDR2 FQGNSA. The CDR3 region has the DNA TGTGCCAGCAGCTTAAGCGGGAGTAGACAAGAGCAGTACTTC. This codes for CASSLSGSRQEQYF.

As regards this clonotype: A far larger clone is one base from this, pointing to a likely read error. The chain joins TRBV7-9 to TRBJ1-4; D unclear. In germline, CDR1 is SEHNR, CDR2 FQNEAQ (reference sequence). Between the trimmed V and J ends, which lost 3 bases and 2 bases, there was a span of 13 bases. CDR3 size: 16 residues. The CDR3 bases are TGTGCCAGCAGCTTTGTCCCAAGGGCCACTAATGAAAAACTGTTTTTT. Residues: CASSFVPRATNEKLFF.

The table lists this clonotype with many counts. The chain combines TRBV7-2 with TRBJ2-3, with 11 bases aligning to TRBD2. Trimming at V came to 2 bases and at J to 4 bases, leaving 2 bases not matched to a gene. Germline CDR1 reads SGHTA; CDR2 reads FQGNSA. There are 15 residues in the CDR3. CDR3 residues: CASSLRLAGSDTQYF. CDR3 bases: TGTGCCAGCAGCTTAAGACTAGCGGGATCAGATACGCAGTATTTT.

At least ten counts were recorded for this clonotype. V usage is TRBV6-2 or TRBV6-3 and J usage is TRBJ2-3; 7 bases fit TRBD1. The V segment lost 2 bases and the J segment 6 bases; nucleotides outside the gene matches: 8. This CDR3 comprises 15 residues. Germline CDR1 MNHEY, CDR2 SVGEGT. CDR3 amino acids: CASSYRDSQVDTQYF. CDR3 in DNA: TGTGCCAGCAGTTACCGGGACAGCCAAGTGGATACGCAGTATTTT.

This clonotype was picked up many times. The V call is TRBV12-3 or TRBV12-4, the J call TRBJ1-4, with TRBD1 matching 7 bases. This CDR3 is built from 14 residues. V trimming: 6 bases; J trimming: 8 bases; junction bases outside the gene matches: 9. The CDR3 sequence: CASRRKGAAEKLFF. CDR3 coding DNA: TGTGCCAGCAGGAGGAAGGGGGCCGCCGAAAAACTGTTTTTT.

CDR3 bases: TGTGCCAGCAGCTTAGCACAGGGGATCGATCAGCCCCAGCATTTT. Its protein is CASSLAQGIDQPQHF. The chain is built from TRBV7-8 and TRBJ1-5; 7 bases line up with TRBD1. The germline V gene has CDR1 SGHVS and CDR2 FQNEAQ. The CDR3 contains 15 residues. The ends lost 0 bases at V and 5 bases at J; junction bases unmatched: 4.

In regard to this clonotype: A single base is all that separates this from a far larger clone, so a read error is likely. The chain has TRBV10-3 and TRBJ2-7; 7 bases line up with TRBD1. CDR1 and CDR2 from the germline V gene are ENHRY and SYGVKD. V trimming: 6 bases; J trimming: 7 bases; junction bases outside the gene matches: 15. The CDR3 loop spans 15 amino acids. CDR3 sequence (DNA): TGTGCCATCAGCACGACAGGGACCGGAACACGAGAGCAGTACTTC. Translated, it gives CAISTTGTGTREQYF.

There are many counts of this clonotype. The chain links TRBV20-1 to TRBJ1-2, with a tentative D call TRBD1 (5 bases). The V end was cut by 6 bases, the J end by 4 bases, with 18 bases between. CDR3 length equals 14 residues. Germline V gene lookup returns CDR1 DFQATT and CDR2 SNEGSKA (reference sequence). DNA of the CDR3: TGCAGTGCGGAGGGACGGAGCCTCCTCTATGGCTACACCTTC. Encoded protein: CSAEGRSLLYGYTF.

The table lists this clonotype with many counts. This CDR3 is CASSLNRGRGETQYF. The CDR3 nucleotides are TGTGCCAGCAGCTTAAACCGAGGGCGGGGGGAGACCCAGTACTTC. J is TRBJ2-5 and V is TRBV7-2, with TRBD2 matching over 7 bases. The CDR3 sequence is 15 residues long. Germline V CDR1 and CDR2: SGHTA, FQGNSA. J was trimmed by 5 bases and V by 2 bases; bases with no gene match: 8.

Comments on this clonotype: A much larger clone lies one base from this, so it may be a read error. V and J are TRBV7-3 and TRBJ2-3; no definite D call. The CDR3 extends over 13 amino acids. Germline-derived CDR1 and CDR2 are SGHTA and FQGTGA. Between the trimmed V and J ends, which lost 6 bases and 0 bases, there was a span of 7 bases. The CDR3 coding sequence is TGTGCCAGCAGACATTCTAGCACAGATACGCAGTATTTT. This encodes CASRHSSTDTQYF.

This chain connects TRBV18 to TRBJ2-1, with D unclear. Between the trimmed V and J ends, which lost 4 bases and 6 bases, there was a span of 10 bases. Germline values: CDR1 KGHSH, CDR2 LQKENI. The CDR3 extends over 13 amino acids. The CDR3 reads CASSLQDGNEQFF. The CDR3 DNA sequence: TGTGCCAGCTCACTGCAAGACGGCAATGAGCAGTTCTTC.

This clonotype was picked up many times. The chain employs TRBV6-5 and TRBJ1-6; 9 nucleotides align to TRBD1. This CDR3 spans 14 amino acids. V shed 6 bases and J 11 bases; nucleotides not matched to a gene: 8. CDR1 and CDR2 (germline): MNHEY, SVGAGI. Here the CDR3 DNA reads TGTGCCAGCAGACCGGGACAGGGACGACCACCCCTCCACTTT. Amino acid sequence: CASRPGQGRPPLHF.

Concerning this clonotype: The DNA is omitted, as the CDR3 cannot be located on it reliably, and the CDR3 follows TCRdb's listing. The rearrangement links TRBV6-2 or TRBV6-3 to TRBJ2-2; the table's D call TRBD1 went unverified against the DNA. The length of the CDR3 is 18 amino acids, counting both ends. Germline V gene data show CDR1 as MNHEY and CDR2 as SVGEGT. The CDR3 loop is CASSLGRRQGVPGELFFF.

This clonotype was counted ten times or more. The chain is built from TRBV9 and TRBJ2-5; D remains unclear. Germline-derived CDR1 and CDR2 are SGDLS and YYNGEE. This CDR3 has 13 amino acids. Trimming took 3 bases from V and 2 from J, leaving 8 bases between them. DNA for the CDR3: TGTGCCAGCAGCGCTGGACGGCAAGAGACCCAGTACTTC. Its translation is CASSAGRQETQYF.

At least ten counts were recorded for this clonotype. The CDR3 is CASSGRDSNQPQHF. The CDR3 coding sequence is TGTGCCAGCTCGGGACGGGATAGCAATCAGCCCCAGCATTTT. The chain employs TRBV6-2 or TRBV6-3 and TRBJ1-5, with D tentatively TRBD1 (5 bases). Trimming removed 8 bases from V and 0 bases from J, with 11 bases in between. The CDR3 runs 14 residues. From germline, CDR1 is MNHEY and CDR2 SVGEGT.

Many counts were recorded for this clonotype. V usage is TRBV5-5 and J usage is TRBJ2-3, with D unclear. Germline V gene lookup returns CDR1 SGHKS and CDR2 YYEKEE (reference sequence). V dropped 6 bases and J dropped 4 bases, with 6 bases sitting between them. The CDR3 length is 11 residues. The CDR3 nucleotides are TGTGCCAGCAAGTCCGCAGATACGCAGTATTTT. Protein: CASKSADTQYF.

The chain employs TRBV6-2 or TRBV6-3 and TRBJ1-1; D not resolved. V was pared by 2 bases and J by 11 bases, with 9 bases between. CDR1 and CDR2 from the germline V gene are MNHEY and SVGEGT. The CDR3 contains 11 residues. DNA for the CDR3: TGTGCCAGCAGTTACGACCGGAGGGCTTTCTTT. Its protein is CASSYDRRAFF.

This clonotype was picked up many times. The genes are TRBV6-2 or TRBV6-3 and TRBJ1-6; D is uncertain. Trimming took 6 bases from V and 4 from J, leaving 7 bases between them. The germline gives CDR1 MNHEY, CDR2 SVGEGT. The CDR3 covers 13 residues. The CDR3 loop reads CASSPDYNSPLHF. The CDR3 nucleotides are TGTGCCAGCAGCCCGGATTATAATTCACCCCTCCACTTT.

The chain couples TRBV7-3 to TRBJ1-1; tentatively, D is TRBD1 (5 bases). The V end lost 9 bases, the J end lost 4 bases, and 15 bases lay between the germline ends. The CDR3 totals 13 residues. CDR1 and CDR2 from the germline V gene are SGHTA and FQGTGA. This CDR3 reads CASSTGEGTEAFF. CDR3 coding DNA: TGTGCCAGTTCCACAGGTGAAGGCACTGAAGCTTTCTTT. Combining the CDR3 with reference TRBV7-3 and TRBJ1-1 gives the whole variable domain GAGVSQTPSNKVTEKGKYVELRCDPISGHTALYWYRQSLGQGPEFLIYFQGTGAADDSGLPNDRFFAVRPEGSVSTLKIQRTERGDSAVYLCASSTGEGTEAFFGQGTRLTVV.

This clonotype was observed a handful of times. One junction end does not reproduce the germline sequence, and a read error may be involved. CDR3 in amino acids: CASSTGGRVGNQLQHF. For the CDR3, the DNA is TGTGCTAGCAGTACCGGGGGCAGGGTAGGCAATCAGCTCCAGCATTTT. The chain is built from TRBV6-2 or TRBV6-3 and TRBJ1-5; tentatively, D is TRBD1 (6 bases). This CDR3 contains 16 residues. Germline V gene data show CDR1 as MNHEY and CDR2 as SVGEGT.

This clonotype has ten or more counts. The CDR3 sequence: CSARLAGQGETQYF. In DNA form, the CDR3 reads TGCAGTGCTAGACTAGCGGGACAGGGAGAGACCCAGTACTTC. This chain uses TRBV20-1 with TRBJ2-5; the D gene could be TRBD1 or TRBD2 (9 bases each). The V and J ends lost 2 bases and 4 bases respectively, with 14 bases between them. Per germline, CDR1 DFQATT and CDR2 SNEGSKA (reference sequence). There are 14 residues in the CDR3.

The genes are TRBV5-1 and TRBJ1-5; TRBD1 agrees at 7 bases. Trimming took 2 bases from V and 3 from J; bases not matched to a gene: 8. The V gene's germline CDR1 is SGHRS and CDR2 YFSETQ. The CDR3 is 16 residues long. CDR3 amino acids: CASSFLGQANNQPQHF. Here the CDR3 DNA reads TGCGCCAGCAGCTTCCTAGGACAGGCCAACAATCAGCCCCAGCATTTT.

On this clonotype: This sequence is one base from a far larger clone and is likely a read error. The V gene is TRBV6-5, the J gene TRBJ2-7, with a weak D call TRBD1 (6 bases). Looked up from germline, CDR1 is MNHEY and CDR2 is SVGAGI. The CDR3 consists of 15 residues. V was cut by 4 bases and J by 7 bases, with 20 bases left in between. DNA for the CDR3: TGTGCCAGCAGTTCTTTAGGGGGAACCTACAATGAGCAGTACTTC. Protein: CASSSLGGTYNEQYF.

This clonotype was seen at least ten times. This chain joins TRBV7-9 and TRBJ2-7, with a possible D match to TRBD1 (6 bases). V was cut by 4 bases and J by 2 bases, with 12 bases left in between. The length of the CDR3 is 14 residues. Germline CDR1 reads SEHNR; CDR2 reads FQNEAQ (reference sequence). The CDR3 sequence is CASSSTDRTYEQYF. In nucleotides, the CDR3 is TGTGCCAGCAGCTCCACGGACAGAACCTACGAGCAGTACTTC.

As for this clonotype: No DNA is shown, since the ends of the CDR3 on it are uncertain; the CDR3 is the one TCRdb lists. Here the CDR3 reads CACGSFANTGELFFF. The chain has TRBV5-6 and TRBJ2-2. Per germline, CDR1 SGHDT and CDR2 YYEEEE. The CDR3 is made up of 15 amino acids, end residues included.

This clonotype was seen repeatedly, ten times or more. V and J are TRBV10-3 and TRBJ2-3; TRBD2 matches at 12 bases. Per germline, CDR1 ENHRY and CDR2 SYGVKD. Germline trimming cut 3 bases from V and 6 bases from J; bases unmatched to any gene: 7. This CDR3 is 16 amino acids long. The CDR3 sequence is CAISEPGLAGPDTQYF. CDR3 sequence (DNA): TGTGCCATCAGTGAACCGGGACTAGCGGGCCCCGATACGCAGTATTTT.

This clonotype was picked up one time. Only one base separates this from a far larger clonotype, so it likely reflects a read error. The rearrangement links TRBV26 to TRBJ2-6; the table's D gene call, TRBD1, was not cross checked with the DNA. TRBV26 is assigned pseudogene status. The CDR3 has 16 amino acids. CDR3 residues: CASSSGRFSGANVLTF. Written as DNA, the CDR3 is TGTGCCAGCAGTTCGGGACGCTTCTCTGGGGCCAACGTCCTGACTTTC.